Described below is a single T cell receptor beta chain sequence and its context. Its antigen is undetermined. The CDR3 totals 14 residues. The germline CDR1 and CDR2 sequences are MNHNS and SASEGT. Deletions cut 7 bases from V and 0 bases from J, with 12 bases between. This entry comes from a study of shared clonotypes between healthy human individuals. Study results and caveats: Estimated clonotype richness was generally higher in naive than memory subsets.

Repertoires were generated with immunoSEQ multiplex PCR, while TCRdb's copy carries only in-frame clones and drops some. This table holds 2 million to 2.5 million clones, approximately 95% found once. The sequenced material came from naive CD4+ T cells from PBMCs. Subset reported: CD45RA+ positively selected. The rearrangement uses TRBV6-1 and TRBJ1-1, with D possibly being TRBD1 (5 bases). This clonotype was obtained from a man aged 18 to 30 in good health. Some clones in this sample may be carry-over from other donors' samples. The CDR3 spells CASNNPGLNTEAFF. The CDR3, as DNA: TGTGCCAGCAACAACCCGGGACTGAACACTGAAGCTTTCTTT.